The 29 T cell receptor beta chains listed next were all sequenced from one sample in a study of T cell repertoires in cytomegalovirus infection. TCRdb re-called the reads through MiXCR, storing one row per CDR3 protein. The sample records about 490,000 distinct CDR3 sequences, around 27% being singletons. The specimen sequenced was PBMCs. These receptors were taken from a human donor in good health (CMV status not recorded). Some clones in this sample may be carry-over from other donors' samples.

This clonotype was detected ten times or more. The chain joins TRBV12-3 or TRBV12-4 to TRBJ1-5; D remains unclear. The CDR3 totals 15 residues. V lost 5 bases, J lost 2 bases, and 13 bases lay in between. CDR3 sequence: CASSPDGEGNQPQHF. The CDR3 coding sequence is TGTGCCAGCAGTCCTGACGGTGAGGGCAATCAGCCCCAGCATTTT.

This clonotype was seen only a few times. The rearrangement uses TRBV10-2 and TRBJ1-2; 7 bases fit TRBD1. Trimming cost V 5 bases and J 3 bases; bases outside gene matches: 3. CDR3 length: 13 amino acids. Germline V gene data show CDR1 as WSHSY and CDR2 as SAAADI. CDR3 amino acids: CASSHTGDYGYTF. DNA of the CDR3: TGCGCCAGCAGTCACACAGGGGACTATGGCTACACCTTC.

This chain connects TRBV5-1 to TRBJ2-7; TRBD2 matches at 7 bases. This CDR3 is 15 amino acids long. V lost 0 bases to trimming and J lost 2 bases; unmatched junction nucleotides: 5. Germline CDR1 and CDR2: SGHRS and YFSETQ. This chain's CDR3 is CASSLVQGGTYEQYF. In nucleotides, the CDR3 is TGCGCCAGCAGCTTGGTCCAGGGAGGGACCTACGAGCAGTACTTC.

The chain recombines TRBV6-1 with TRBJ2-3; the D gene could be TRBD1 or TRBD2 (7 bases each). The germline V gene encodes CDR1 MNHNS and CDR2 SASEGT. This CDR3 is 16 amino acids long. Between the trimmed V and J ends, which lost 7 bases and 0 bases, there was a span of 17 bases. CDR3 region: CASTGAGQTSTDTQYF. The DNA of the CDR3 is TGTGCCAGCACCGGAGCGGGACAGACGAGCACAGATACGCAGTATTTT.

V gene TRBV19 combines with J gene TRBJ2-7; D might be TRBD1 (5 bases). Germline CDR1 reads LNHDA; CDR2 reads SQIVND (reference sequence). The CDR3 has 15 residues. V lost 4 bases and J lost 6, with 19 bases in between. This chain's CDR3 is CASSTTAKAFLEQYF. The DNA of the CDR3 is TGTGCCAGTAGTACGACAGCCAAAGCTTTCCTCGAGCAGTACTTC.

This chain links TRBV20-1 with TRBJ2-5, with a tentative D call TRBD2 (6 bases). The V gene lost 5 bases and the J gene lost 5 bases, with 18 bases spanning the gap. The CDR3 covers 14 residues. Germline loops: CDR1 DFQATT, CDR2 SNEGSKA (reference sequence). The chain's CDR3 is CSAPNGGVGETQYF. The CDR3 DNA sequence: TGCAGTGCTCCCAATGGAGGGGTTGGGGAGACCCAGTACTTC.

CDR3 DNA sequence: TGTGCCAGCACCGTATTCGGCGGCAGGGGTACGCAGTATTTT. This sequence encodes CASTVFGGRGTQYF. This sequence joins TRBV7-2 and TRBJ2-3; tentative D call: TRBD1 (6 bases). V lost 7 bases, J lost 8 bases, and 19 bases lay in between. The CDR3 has 14 amino acids. Germline values: CDR1 SGHTA, CDR2 FQGNSA.

This clonotype was detected only a few times. This chain connects TRBV7-3 to TRBJ2-1, with D tentatively TRBD2 (5 bases). Germline CDR1 reads SGHTA; CDR2 reads FQGTGA. This CDR3 region has 18 residues. V was pared by 5 bases and J by 0 bases, with 20 bases between. The CDR3 reads CASSLLGSSGSSYNEQFF. CDR3 in DNA: TGTGCCAGCAGCCTTCTAGGGAGCTCTGGAAGCTCCTACAATGAGCAGTTCTTC.

The chain has TRBV11-3 and TRBJ2-3; TRBD2 aligns across 9 bases. Germline V lookup: CDR1 SGHNT, CDR2 YENEEA. This CDR3 has 15 residues. The V and J ends lost 3 bases and 4 bases, in that order; junction bases with no gene match: 5. The CDR3 sequence: CASSLGTSPSDTQYF. The CDR3 DNA is TGTGCCAGCAGCTTGGGGACTAGCCCCTCAGATACGCAGTATTTT.

The genes are TRBV6-5 and TRBJ2-1, with 9 bases fitting TRBD1. Germline loops: CDR1 MNHEY, CDR2 SVGAGI. J was trimmed by 14 bases and V by 6 bases; bases with no gene match: 8. This CDR3 region has 12 residues. The CDR3 bases are TGTGCCAGCAGATATACAGGGGGCTTTGAGTTCTTC. It translates to CASRYTGGFEFF.

The chain combines TRBV11-2 with TRBJ2-1; tentatively, D is TRBD1 (6 bases). The CDR3 spans 16 residues. V dropped 5 bases and J dropped 6 bases, with 20 bases sitting between them. Germline lookup yields CDR1 SGHAT and CDR2 FQNNGV. CDR3 bases: TGTGCCAGCAGCCCCGGGGTTCAAGGGGGTGGCAATGAGCAGTTCTTC. Protein sequence: CASSPGVQGGGNEQFF.

The gene calls are TRBV5-1 and TRBJ1-1; TRBD1 aligns across 12 bases. After removal of 4 bases from V and 5 bases from J, the junction contained 6 bases not matched to a gene. The V gene's germline CDR1 is SGHRS and CDR2 YFSETQ. The CDR3 totals 15 residues. Written as DNA, the CDR3 is TGCGCCAGCAGCAAACCGGGACAGGGGGCGACTGAAGCTTTCTTT. Its protein product is CASSKPGQGATEAFF.

This rearrangement joins TRBV13 to TRBJ2-7; perhaps D is TRBD1 or TRBD2 (5 bases each). The length of the CDR3 is 15 residues. V lost 5 bases, J lost 2 bases, and 16 bases lay in between. The germline CDR1 and CDR2 sequences are PRHDT and FYEKMQ (reference sequence). CDR3 in amino acids: CASSEWDQETYEQYF. CDR3 DNA: TGTGCCAGCAGCGAGTGGGACCAGGAGACCTACGAGCAGTACTTC.

Ten or more counts support this clonotype. The genes are TRBV11-1 and TRBJ1-1; D may be TRBD1 (5 bases). Germline lookup yields CDR1 SGHAT and CDR2 FQDESV (reference sequence). There are 14 residues in the CDR3. Trimming left V 5 bases short and J 6 bases short, with 16 bases between. The CDR3 region has the DNA TGTGCCAGCAGCGTGGACCCCCGGGGGTCTGAAGCTTTCTTT. Translation: CASSVDPRGSEAFF.

This clonotype was picked up a small number of times. V is TRBV7-8 and J is TRBJ2-5; perhaps D is TRBD1 or TRBD2 (6 bases each). Germline assignment: CDR1 SGHVS and CDR2 FQNEAQ. This CDR3 has 18 amino acids. Trimming took off 4 bases at V and 5 bases at J, with 26 bases between the two ends. In nucleotides, the CDR3 is TGTGCCAGCAGCTCAAGAGGGGGGAAGGATAGGTATCGGGAGACCCAGTACTTC. Translating it yields CASSSRGGKDRYRETQYF.

This chain uses TRBV11-1 with TRBJ1-1; 7 bases match TRBD1. The CDR3 has 14 residues. V dropped 2 bases and J dropped 4; count of bases not matched to a gene: 4. Germline CDR1 is SGHAT and CDR2 is FQDESV (reference sequence). The CDR3 spells CASSLNRGATEAFF. The CDR3 nucleotides are TGTGCCAGCAGCTTAAACAGGGGAGCCACTGAAGCTTTCTTT.

This clonotype was detected only a few times. The CDR3 DNA follows: TGTGCCAGTAGTATAGGAGGGACTGGGGCCAACGTCCTGACTTTC. It is translated as CASSIGGTGANVLTF. This chain connects TRBV19 to TRBJ2-6; D may be TRBD2 (5 bases). V was cut by 1 base and J by 2 bases, with 6 bases left in between. Germline V lookup: CDR1 LNHDA, CDR2 SQIVND (reference sequence). The length of the CDR3 is 15 residues.

This clonotype was counted a few times. V is TRBV4-1 and J is TRBJ2-1; TRBD1 aligns across 9 bases. The CDR3 runs 16 residues. With V trimmed by 4 bases and J by 2 bases, 6 bases remained unmatched. Germline assignment: CDR1 MGHRA and CDR2 YSYEKL. CDR3 sequence reads: CASSLGRDRAYNEQFF. The CDR3 DNA reads TGCGCCAGCAGCCTCGGCCGGGACAGGGCCTACAATGAGCAGTTCTTC.

This clonotype was detected only a few times. J is TRBJ2-5 and V is TRBV2; 12 bases line up with TRBD2. CDR3 length: 19 residues. J was trimmed by 1 base and V by 4 bases; bases with no gene match: 13. Germline V gene sequence: CDR1 SNHLY, CDR2 FYNNEI. As DNA, the CDR3 is TGTGCCAGCAGTGGAGGACTAGCGGGAATAAAAAGTAGCCAAGAGACCCAGTACTTC. This translates into CASSGGLAGIKSSQETQYF. The whole variable domain, filled in from reference TRBV2 and TRBJ2-5, reads EPEVTQTPSHQVTQMGQEVILRCVPISNHLYFYWYRQILGQKVEFLVSFYNNEISEKSEIFDDQFSVERPDGSNFTLKIRSTKLEDSAMYFCASSGGLAGIKSSQETQYFGPGTRLLVL.

This sequence joins TRBV7-9 and TRBJ2-1, with TRBD2 matching over 12 bases. From germline, CDR1 is SEHNR and CDR2 FQNEAQ (reference sequence). Trimming took 5 bases from V and 5 from J; bases not matched to a gene: 7. This CDR3 region has 16 residues. For the CDR3, the DNA is TGTGCCAGCAGCCCCAGGGGGACTAGCGGGCACAATGAGCAGTTCTTC. Encoded protein: CASSPRGTSGHNEQFF.

This clonotype was detected only a few times. V and J are TRBV7-3 and TRBJ2-1; D not resolved. CDR3 length: 14 residues. Germline V CDR1 and CDR2: SGHTA, FQGTGA. The V end lost 5 bases, the J end lost 9 bases, and 17 bases lay between the germline ends. Written as DNA, the CDR3 is TGTGCCAGCAGCCCTGCGTCCTGGCCCGGTGAGCAGTTCTTC. Protein sequence: CASSPASWPGEQFF.

In this sample, this clonotype turned up a few times. The chain recombines TRBV19 with TRBJ2-1; 8 bases are shared with TRBD2. Germline V gene sequence: CDR1 LNHDA, CDR2 SQIVND (reference sequence). This CDR3 has 15 residues. Losses at the gene ends were 6 bases for V and 1 base for J; bases not matched to a gene: 5. The CDR3 DNA is TGTGCCAGTAGCAGACGACTAGCGTCCTACAATGAGCAGTTCTTC. Translation gives CASSRRLASYNEQFF.

This clonotype was detected a few times. V is TRBV7-2 and J is TRBJ2-5; D unresolved. V lost 5 bases to trimming and J lost 7 bases, with 20 bases between them. Per germline, CDR1 SGHTA and CDR2 FQGNSA. This CDR3 has 15 amino acids. The CDR3 protein is CASSPRLAHIGTQYF. Written as DNA, the CDR3 is TGTGCCAGCAGCCCCCGCCTGGCCCATATCGGGACCCAGTACTTC. The full variable domain, rest sourced from reference TRBV7-2 and TRBJ2-5, is GAGVSQSPSNKVTEKGKDVELRCDPISGHTALYWYRQSLGQGLEFLIYFQGNSAPDKSGLPSDRFSAERTGGSVSTLTIQRTQQEDSAVYLCASSPRLAHIGTQYFGPGTRLLVL.

The gene calls are TRBV19 and TRBJ2-2; 11 nucleotides align to TRBD2. In germline, CDR1 is LNHDA, CDR2 SQIVND (reference sequence). There are 17 residues in the CDR3. After removal of 8 bases from V and 6 bases from J, the junction contained 14 bases not matched to a gene. CDR3 bases: TGTGCCAGTCGGGGGGGAACTAGCGGGAGTAATGCCGGGGAGCTGTTTTTT. As protein: CASRGGTSGSNAGELFF.

The chain uses TRBV7-2 and TRBJ2-1, with 10 bases fitting TRBD2. The CDR3 sequence is 16 residues long. J lost 8 bases, V lost 2 bases, and 9 bases had no gene match. Germline CDR1 is SGHTA and CDR2 is FQGNSA. CDR3 sequence (DNA): TGTGCCAGCAGCTTACTGGGACTAGCGCTTTCCGATGAGCAGTTCTTC. Amino acid sequence: CASSLLGLALSDEQFF.

This chain links TRBV2 with TRBJ2-5; possibly TRBD1 for D (5 bases). Trimming took 4 bases from V and 7 from J, leaving 13 bases between them. The germline V gene encodes CDR1 SNHLY and CDR2 FYNNEI. The CDR3 has 13 amino acids. This CDR3 is CASSVGVLGTQYF. DNA for the CDR3: TGTGCCAGCAGTGTAGGGGTTCTCGGGACCCAGTACTTC.

The gene calls are TRBV5-1 and TRBJ2-3; no clear D gene. The CDR3 runs 15 residues. Between the trimmed V and J ends, which lost 5 bases and 0 bases, there was a span of 13 bases. CDR1 is SGHRS and CDR2 is YFSETQ in the germline V gene. The CDR3 spells CASRPAETSTDTQYF. Here the CDR3 DNA reads TGCGCCAGCAGACCGGCGGAGACTAGCACAGATACGCAGTATTTT.

J is TRBJ2-5 and V is TRBV24-1; 10 bases agree with TRBD1. V was pared by 2 bases and J by 3 bases, with 5 bases of the junction left unmatched. From germline, CDR1 is KGHDR and CDR2 SFDVKD. The CDR3 covers 16 residues. The CDR3 nucleotides read TGTGCCACCAGTGATTATGGGACAGGGGTAAAAGAGACCCAGTACTTC. Residues: CATSDYGTGVKETQYF.

The J gene is TRBJ2-1, the V gene TRBV7-8, with a tentative D call TRBD2 (5 bases). V lost 5 bases and J lost 9, with 14 bases in between. Germline V lookup: CDR1 SGHVS, CDR2 FQNEAQ. This CDR3 has 13 amino acids. The DNA of the CDR3 is TGTGCCAGCAGCAATCCACCGGGGATTGAGCAGTTCTTC. Translating gives CASSNPPGIEQFF.